The rows below give T cell receptor beta chains drawn from one sample of a study of blood T cell repertoires in COVID-19. Data came from immunoSEQ multiplex PCR; TCRdb stores just in-frame clones and leaves some out. The sample carries around 140,000 clones, roughly 82% recorded once. Sample: peripheral blood. The receptors were gathered from a human donor with acute or convalescent COVID-19. The donor label of this sample is uncertain. Each CDR3 is given with its conserved first and last residue. The D gene is left open where the match is weak. Some rows have no size entry. The others give once, few or many, or a class for an expanded clone.

V,size,D,length,J,CDR3,DNA
TRBV2,few,TRBD1,14,TRBJ1-6,CASSGSRGSSPLHF,TGTGCCAGCAGTGGGTCCAGGGGGTCTTCACCCCTCCACTTT
TRBV5-1,-,TRBD1,15,TRBJ1-2,CASSLYSGTVDGYTF,TGCGCCAGCAGCTTGTACTCCGGGACAGTCGACGGCTACACCTTC
TRBV5-4,once,TRBD2,16,TRBJ2-1,CASSLVGGGSYNEQFF,TGTGCCAGCAGCTTGGTGGGGGGGGGCTCCTACAATGAGCAGTTCTTC
TRBV5-4,-,TRBD2,16,TRBJ2-7,CASSLAAAGAAYEQYF,TGTGCCAGCAGCTTGGCTGCAGCGGGGGCCGCCTACGAGCAGTACTTC
TRBV11-1,-,TRBD1,15,TRBJ1-6,CASSLYSKGASPLHF,TGTGCCAGCAGCTTATACAGTAAGGGGGCTTCACCCCTCCACTTT
TRBV3-1/TRBV3-2,-,-,13,TRBJ1-5,CASSPFPMAPQHF,TGTGCCAGCAGCCCCTTCCCGATGGCGCCCCAGCATTTT
TRBV11-3,-,-,14,TRBJ1-2,CASSSGEEGLGYTF,TGTGCCTCCAGCTCGGGAGAGGAGGGTCTTGGCTACACCTTC
TRBV10-3,once,-,17,TRBJ1-5,CAISEELGGYSNQPQHF,TGTGCCATCAGTGAGGAGCTCGGGGGGTATAGCAATCAGCCCCAGCATTTT
TRBV19,-,-,15,TRBJ2-1,CASSLHREIYNEQFF,TGTGCCAGTAGTCTACACCGGGAGATATACAATGAGCAGTTCTTC
TRBV5-5,-,TRBD2,15,TRBJ2-5,CASSHGPGGEETQYF,TGTGCCAGCAGCCATGGACCGGGAGGGGAAGAGACCCAGTACTTC
TRBV7-9,few,TRBD1,15,TRBJ2-7,CASSRRVGGIDEQYF,TGTGCCAGCAGCCGCCGGGTAGGGGGCATCGACGAGCAGTACTTC
TRBV19,-,-,13,TRBJ2-5,CASRQPGKETQYF,TGTGCCAGTCGCCAACCGGGGAAAGAGACCCAGTACTTC
TRBV5-1,-,TRBD1,16,TRBJ1-2,CASSTTDQGANYGYTF,TGCGCCAGCAGCACGACCGATCAGGGGGCTAACTATGGCTACACCTTC
TRBV5-1,few,TRBD1,16,TRBJ1-2,CASSLGQANLNYGYTF,TGCGCCAGCAGCTTAGGACAGGCAAATCTTAACTATGGCTACACCTTC
TRBV27,-,TRBD1,17,TRBJ1-5,CASSTSPDRGPNQPQHF,TGTGCCAGCAGTACCTCACCGGACAGGGGGCCCAATCAGCCCCAGCATTTT